Below, one T cell receptor (beta chain) is given with its context. Its antigen remains unidentified. The CDR3 length is 17 residues. Trimming removed 8 bases at V and 0 bases at J, with 23 bases between. From germline, CDR1 is SGHVS and CDR2 FQNEAQ. TCRdb independently ran MiXCR on the reads; one entry per CDR3 protein. The data hold a few hundred thousand distinct CDR3 sequences, with just under 40% observed a single time. This record belongs to a study of T cell repertoires in cytomegalovirus infection. The rearrangement links TRBV7-8 to TRBJ2-7; D tentatively fits TRBD1 or TRBD2 (7 bases each). Source: cultured PBMCs, taken from culture after CMV antigen stimulation. The TCR originated in a human donor in good health (CMV status not recorded). Some clones in this sample may be carry-over from other donors' samples. CDR3 sequence: CASGGAGGTISSYEQYF. The CDR3 DNA follows: TGTGCCAGCGGGGGGGCAGGGGGGACTATAAGCTCCTACGAGCAGTACTTC.